The 31 T cell receptor beta chains below come from one sample, sequenced in a study of cytomegalovirus exposure and HLA in healthy donors. The protocol was immunoSEQ multiplex PCR, while the TCRdb copy is restricted to in-frame clones and leaves out a portion. The sample lists 120,000 or so clones; about nine tenths were seen once. The sequenced material came from PBMCs. Receptors originate from a man between 18 and 29 years old in good health and CMV-seropositive.

The chain couples TRBV29-1 to TRBJ1-2; no clear D gene. CDR1 SQVTM and CDR2 ANQGSEA come from the germline V gene. V was clipped by 7 bases and J by 6 bases, with 15 bases between them. The CDR3 covers 12 residues. The CDR3 loop is CSARTERNGYTF. CDR3 nucleotides: TGCAGCGCCCGGACCGAGCGGAATGGCTACACCTTC.

V and J are TRBV7-2 and TRBJ2-3; tentatively, D is TRBD2 (7 bases). V was pared by 5 bases and J by 7 bases, with 19 bases between. CDR1 and CDR2 (germline): SGHTA, FQGNSA. This CDR3 is built from 15 residues. The CDR3 reads CASSTMGGGVNTQYF. Written as DNA, the CDR3 is TGTGCCAGCAGCACCATGGGGGGGGGCGTAAATACGCAGTATTTT. Complete variable domain (other parts from reference TRBV7-2 and TRBJ2-3): GAGVSQSPSNKVTEKGKDVELRCDPISGHTALYWYRQSLGQGLEFLIYFQGNSAPDKSGLPSDRFSAERTGGSVSTLTIQRTQQEDSAVYLCASSTMGGGVNTQYFGPGTRLTVL.

The V gene is TRBV19, the J gene TRBJ1-1, with D tentatively TRBD1 (6 bases). The V end was cut by 3 bases, the J end by 4 bases, with 18 bases between. The CDR3 has 16 amino acids. Germline V CDR1 and CDR2: LNHDA, SQIVND (reference sequence). CDR3 sequence: CASSITFRGRSTEAFF. CDR3 DNA: TGTGCCAGTAGTATTACCTTCAGGGGTCGGAGCACTGAAGCTTTCTTT.

The chain has TRBV7-9 and TRBJ1-3; D not certain. CDR1 is SEHNR and CDR2 is FQNEAQ in the germline V gene (reference sequence). Trimming left V 2 bases short and J 1 base short, with 3 bases between. CDR3 length: 13 residues. The CDR3 reads CASSLRSGNTIYF. Written as DNA, the CDR3 is TGTGCCAGCAGCTTACGGTCTGGAAACACCATATATTTT.

This clone was recorded once. V and J are TRBV18 and TRBJ2-7, with TRBD1 matching over 9 bases. This CDR3 has 15 amino acids. Germline V CDR1 and CDR2: KGHSH, LQKENI. Trimming removed 3 bases from V and 4 bases from J; junction bases left unmatched: 7. In nucleotides, the CDR3 is TGTGCCAGCTCACCTCCCGGGACAGGGAATTACGAGCAGTACTTC. Residues: CASSPPGTGNYEQYF.

The V and J genes are TRBV4-1 and TRBJ2-7; TRBD1 aligns across 8 bases. V was clipped by 4 bases and J by 0 bases; unmatched bases: 5. CDR1 MGHRA and CDR2 YSYEKL come from the germline V gene. This CDR3 has 15 amino acids. The CDR3 loop reads CASSLTGGISYEQYF. The CDR3 DNA follows: TGCGCCAGCAGCCTTACAGGGGGTATCTCCTACGAGCAGTACTTC.

The J gene is TRBJ1-1, the V gene TRBV9; D gene ambiguous. Germline V gene sequence: CDR1 SGDLS, CDR2 YYNGEE. This CDR3 is built from 14 residues. V was clipped by 3 bases and J by 1 base, with 10 bases between them. CDR3 sequence (DNA): TGTGCCAGCAGCGCCTCAGGCTCGAACACTGAAGCTTTCTTT. Amino acid sequence: CASSASGSNTEAFF.

The J gene is TRBJ1-4, the V gene TRBV27; D possibly corresponds to TRBD1 (5 bases). Trimming pared 4 bases from V and 0 bases from J, leaving 15 bases between. The CDR3 sequence is 17 residues long. Germline CDR1 is MNHEY and CDR2 is SMNVEV (reference sequence). Written as DNA, the CDR3 is TGTGCCAGCAGTTCCAAGGTCTGGACATCAACTAATGAAAAACTGTTTTTT. Amino acid sequence: CASSSKVWTSTNEKLFF.

This chain links TRBV5-1 with TRBJ2-3; D may be TRBD1 (6 bases). The germline gives CDR1 SGHRS, CDR2 YFSETQ. V lost 0 bases, J lost 6 bases, and 8 bases lay in between. The CDR3 is 13 residues long. The CDR3 sequence is CASSLGQADTQYF. The CDR3 nucleotides read TGCGCCAGCAGCTTGGGACAGGCGGATACGCAGTATTTT.

This clone has a single count. The chain carries TRBV2 and TRBJ2-1; D not certain. Germline V gene lookup returns CDR1 SNHLY and CDR2 FYNNEI. The CDR3 totals 14 residues. V gave up 3 bases and J gave up 8 bases, with 14 bases separating them. The CDR3 nucleotides are TGTGCCAGCAGTGAGGGTCGCCAAGGAGATGAGCAGTTCTTC. Translated: CASSEGRQGDEQFF. Combining the CDR3 with reference TRBV2 and TRBJ2-1 gives the whole variable domain EPEVTQTPSHQVTQMGQEVILRCVPISNHLYFYWYRQILGQKVEFLVSFYNNEISEKSEIFDDQFSVERPDGSNFTLKIRSTKLEDSAMYFCASSEGRQGDEQFFGPGTRLTVL.

V usage is TRBV9 and J usage is TRBJ1-6, with a tentative D call TRBD1 (6 bases). The CDR3 sequence is 15 residues long. CDR1 and CDR2 from the germline V gene are SGDLS and YYNGEE. Trimming took 0 bases from V and 7 from J, leaving 11 bases between them. The CDR3 loop is CASSVGTAGNSPLHF. In DNA form, the CDR3 reads TGTGCCAGCAGCGTAGGGACAGCCGGGAATTCACCCCTCCACTTT.

The sample holds one count of this clone. The chain has TRBV29-1 and TRBJ2-1; D is perhaps TRBD2 (5 bases). The CDR3 runs 14 residues. CDR1 is SQVTM and CDR2 is ANQGSEA in the germline V gene. V shed 2 bases and J shed 0 bases, with 8 bases lying between them. The CDR3 protein is CSVERGISYNEQFF. Written as DNA, the CDR3 is TGCAGCGTTGAACGGGGAATCTCCTACAATGAGCAGTTCTTC.

The V and J genes are TRBV7-2 and TRBJ2-7; D may be TRBD1 (5 bases). V dropped 1 base and J dropped 0 bases, with 19 bases sitting between them. CDR3 size: 18 residues. Germline V CDR1 and CDR2: SGHTA, FQGNSA. The CDR3 region is CASSLGGLWAEHSYEQYF. The CDR3 DNA reads as TGTGCCAGCAGCTTAGGGGGCCTCTGGGCGGAGCACTCCTACGAGCAGTACTTC.

The V and J genes are TRBV4-2 and TRBJ1-1; D may be TRBD1 (5 bases). The CDR3 runs to 14 residues. The ends were cut back, 1 base at V and 3 bases at J, with 9 bases in the middle. The germline V gene encodes CDR1 LGHNA and CDR2 YNFKEQ. CDR3 DNA sequence: TGTGCCAGCAGCCAAGGCACGGGGGACACTGAAGCTTTCTTT. The encoded protein is CASSQGTGDTEAFF.

The J gene is TRBJ2-3, the V gene TRBV6-4; 7 bases are a match to TRBD1. The junction had 2 bases not matched to a gene; V was cut back by 1 base and J by 1 base. CDR3 length: 15 residues. The germline gives CDR1 MRHNA, CDR2 SNTAGT. CDR3 sequence: CASSDFTGGTDTQYF. DNA for the CDR3: TGTGCCAGCAGTGACTTTACAGGGGGCACAGATACGCAGTATTTT.

This CDR3 is CASSVRGPNTEAFF. The CDR3 nucleotides read TGTGCCAGCAGCGTCAGGGGACCGAACACTGAAGCTTTCTTT. The V and J genes are TRBV2 and TRBJ1-1; possibly TRBD1 for D (6 bases). The CDR3 sequence is 14 residues long. Germline V lookup: CDR1 SNHLY, CDR2 FYNNEI. V was cut by 6 bases and J by 1 base, with 12 bases left in between.

V usage is TRBV5-1 and J usage is TRBJ2-3; tentative D call: TRBD1 (5 bases). The germline gives CDR1 SGHRS, CDR2 YFSETQ. The CDR3 runs to 16 residues. Trimming cost V 6 bases and J 3 bases, with 20 bases left between them. Here the CDR3 reads CASTPGRRGFTDTQYF. In DNA form, the CDR3 reads TGCGCCAGCACTCCCGGAAGAAGGGGTTTTACAGATACGCAGTATTTT.

V gene TRBV2 combines with J gene TRBJ1-1; no reliable D call. Germline CDR1 reads SNHLY; CDR2 reads FYNNEI. V gave up 6 bases and J gave up 0 bases, with 17 bases separating them. CDR3 size: 16 residues. This CDR3 reads CASRYPPSVLNTEAFF. The CDR3 region has the DNA TGTGCCAGCAGATACCCCCCCTCGGTCCTGAACACTGAAGCTTTCTTT.

This clone was detected once. The chain recombines TRBV4-2 with TRBJ2-1; D is perhaps TRBD2 (6 bases). The CDR3 sequence is 16 residues long. Germline V gene data show CDR1 as LGHNA and CDR2 as YNFKEQ. Trimming pared 3 bases from V and 8 bases from J, leaving 20 bases between. This chain's CDR3 is CASSHSDSGPRHEQFF. CDR3 coding DNA: TGTGCCAGCAGCCATAGTGACAGCGGGCCCCGGCATGAGCAGTTCTTC.

The gene calls are TRBV5-6 and TRBJ2-7; D ambiguous. The V gene lost 0 bases and the J gene lost 3 bases, with 10 bases spanning the gap. This CDR3 has 14 amino acids. Germline V gene sequence: CDR1 SGHDT, CDR2 YYEEEE. The CDR3 is CASSLALGDYEQYF. In nucleotides, the CDR3 is TGTGCCAGCAGCTTGGCCCTCGGAGACTACGAGCAGTACTTC.

The chain links TRBV4-2 to TRBJ2-7; D might be TRBD1 (5 bases). V was shortened by 0 bases and J by 4 bases, with 13 bases between the two germline ends. This CDR3 is 15 amino acids long. Germline V gene sequence: CDR1 LGHNA, CDR2 YNFKEQ. This chain's CDR3 is CASSQEVGRAYEQYF. DNA of the CDR3: TGTGCCAGCAGCCAAGAGGTCGGCAGGGCTTACGAGCAGTACTTC.

The chain is built from TRBV4-1 and TRBJ2-1, with a possible D match to TRBD1 (6 bases). This CDR3 is built from 12 residues. Trimming pared 4 bases from V and 13 bases from J, leaving 14 bases between. The germline V gene encodes CDR1 MGHRA and CDR2 YSYEKL. This CDR3 is CASSPRAGEQFF. For the CDR3, the DNA is TGCGCCAGCAGCCCCCGGGCAGGGGAACAGTTCTTC.

The chain carries TRBV10-2 and TRBJ1-1; D gene ambiguous. Germline V CDR1 and CDR2: WSHSY, SAAADI. The CDR3 is made up of 13 amino acids. V shed 3 bases and J shed 4 bases, with 9 bases lying between them. CDR3 loop: CASSDRWVTEAFF. The CDR3 nucleotides are TGCGCCAGCAGTGACAGGTGGGTCACTGAAGCTTTCTTT.

The DNA for the CDR3 is TGTGCCAGTAGTATAAGTGAGCCTCAGCCCCAGCATTTT. It specifies CASSISEPQPQHF. The chain carries TRBV19 and TRBJ1-5; D uncertain. Germline V gene sequence: CDR1 LNHDA, CDR2 SQIVND (reference sequence). Trimming removed 2 bases at V and 6 bases at J, with 8 bases between. The CDR3 is 13 amino acids. The full variable domain, with the rest looked up from reference TRBV19 and TRBJ1-5, is DGGITQSPKYLFRKEGQNVTLSCEQNLNHDAMYWYRQDPGQGLRLIYYSQIVNDFQKGDIAEGYSVSREKKESFPLTVTSAQKNPTAFYLCASSISEPQPQHFGDGTRLSIL.

The J gene is TRBJ2-1, the V gene TRBV7-9, with 7 nucleotides matching TRBD2. Germline-derived CDR1 and CDR2 are SEHNR and FQNEAQ (reference sequence). V dropped 4 bases and J dropped 3; count of bases not matched to a gene: 6. The CDR3 is made up of 15 amino acids. The CDR3 nucleotides read TGTGCCAGCAGCTCGACCCGGGACTACTACAATGAGCAGTTCTTC. Translating it yields CASSSTRDYYNEQFF. The whole variable domain, remainder taken from reference TRBV7-9 and TRBJ2-1, is DTGVSQNPRHKITKRGQNVTFRCDPISEHNRLYWYRQTLGQGPEFLTYFQNEAQLEKSRLLSDRFSAERPKGSFSTLEIQRTEQGDSAMYLCASSSTRDYYNEQFFGPGTRLTVL.

The chain joins TRBV28 to TRBJ1-2; D uncertain. Trimming stripped 2 bases from V and 5 bases from J, with 12 bases between. This CDR3 has 14 residues. CDR1 MDHEN and CDR2 SYDVKM come from the germline V gene. The CDR3 reads CASSLGDRRYGYTF. As DNA, the CDR3 is TGTGCCAGCAGTTTAGGCGATAGGCGGTATGGCTACACCTTC.

This clone has more than one count but fewer than ten. This chain uses TRBV2 with TRBJ1-5; D perhaps matches TRBD1 (5 bases). The V gene lost 5 bases and the J gene lost 4 bases, with 9 bases spanning the gap. The length of the CDR3 is 13 residues. CDR1 and CDR2 (germline): SNHLY, FYNNEI. Here the CDR3 reads CASSLTENQPQHF. In nucleotides, the CDR3 is TGTGCCAGCAGTTTGACAGAAAATCAGCCCCAGCATTTT.

The chain recombines TRBV27 with TRBJ1-1; 10 bases match TRBD1. Germline assignment: CDR1 MNHEY and CDR2 SMNVEV (reference sequence). The trim removed 8 bases at V and 1 base at J, leaving 4 bases unmatched. The CDR3 runs to 14 residues. The CDR3, as DNA: TGTGCCAGCCAACGGGACAGGGGGAACACTGAAGCTTTCTTT. It is translated as CASQRDRGNTEAFF.

The V gene is TRBV7-2, the J gene TRBJ1-1; 9 nucleotides agree with TRBD1. Germline-derived CDR1 and CDR2 are SGHTA and FQGNSA. This CDR3 region has 14 residues. J gave up 1 base and V 4 bases, and 1 base lay outside the gene matches. The CDR3 nucleotides read TGTGCCAGCAGCTCACAGGGGGCGAACACTGAAGCTTTCTTT. Translation: CASSSQGANTEAFF.

J is TRBJ2-1 and V is TRBV29-1; D may be TRBD2 (5 bases). This CDR3 region has 15 residues. CDR1 is SQVTM and CDR2 is ANQGSEA in the germline V gene. V lost 7 bases and J lost 0, with 16 bases in between. The CDR3 sequence is CSGGRGSYSYNEQFF. CDR3 sequence (DNA): TGCAGCGGTGGGAGAGGCAGTTACTCCTACAATGAGCAGTTCTTC.

This clone was seen just once. The rearrangement uses TRBV19 and TRBJ1-1; D may be TRBD1 (5 bases). Deletions cut 7 bases from V and 1 base from J, with 16 bases between. Germline V gives CDR1 LNHDA, CDR2 SQIVND (reference sequence). This CDR3 comprises 15 residues. This CDR3 is CASTPAGRTNTEAFF. In DNA form, the CDR3 reads TGTGCCAGTACCCCGGCAGGGCGAACGAACACTGAAGCTTTCTTT.